Listed below are T cell receptor delta chains from one sample, sequenced in a study of gamma-delta T cells after stem cell transplantation. TCRdb fed the RT-PCR reads to CATT. This table holds under 6,500 delta-chain clones, 1.5% to 2.5% found once. Sequencing used gamma-delta T cells. These receptors were obtained from a human donor. It is not recorded whose cells these are; they may come from a transplant donor. Each CDR3 is given with its conserved first and last residue. Fields, in order: V gene, CDR3 protein.

V gene: TRDV2; CDR3 protein: CACDRLGDMPDKLIF
V gene: TRDV2; CDR3 protein: CACDNWGISTDKLIF
V gene: TRDV2; CDR3 protein: CACDRLGDTREKYTDKLIF
V gene: TRDV2; CDR3 protein: CACDRVLGDHTILGDTRQMFF
V gene: TRDV2; CDR3 protein: CACDTWGSLHDSSWDTRQMFF
V gene: TRDV2; CDR3 protein: CACDTLLGDTPSDKLIF
V gene: TRDV2; CDR3 protein: CACDTLGVLTDKLIF
V gene: TRDV2; CDR3 protein: CACDTVGGLGDTDKLIF
V gene: TRDV2; CDR3 protein: CACDRVLGDTLLTDKLIF
V gene: TRDV2; CDR3 protein: CACDAVGGTDKLIF
V gene: TRDV2; CDR3 protein: CACDRLGEQYTDKLIF
V gene: TRDV2; CDR3 protein: CACDTVLGINPGGDELIF
V gene: TRDV2; CDR3 protein: CACDQVLGDRYTDKLIF
V gene: TRDV2; CDR3 protein: CACDTVLGNGRTDKLIF
V gene: TRDV2; CDR3 protein: CACDTLRTGRPSTAQLFF
V gene: TRDV2; CDR3 protein: CACDTVTGGPLPRTDKLIF
V gene: TRDV2; CDR3 protein: CACDPLGSHTDKLIF
V gene: TRDV2; CDR3 protein: CACDTLLGDTATDKLIF
V gene: TRDV2; CDR3 protein: CACDTVTTGGYNSDKLIF
V gene: TRDV2; CDR3 protein: CACDTLGDPDKLIF
V gene: TRDV2; CDR3 protein: CACDTVGSTGGYEYTDKLIF
V gene: TRDV2; CDR3 protein: CACDTLGDTDSWDTRQMFF
V gene: TRDV2; CDR3 protein: CACDTVGAKTMGDTSTDKLIF
V gene: TRDV2; CDR3 protein: CACDPLLGDRTQLIF
V gene: TRDV2; CDR3 protein: CACDTVGGGYSGTDKLIF
V gene: TRDV2; CDR3 protein: CACDTLPYTGDRYTDKLIF
V gene: TRDV2; CDR3 protein: CACDTLAGGYGTDKLIF
V gene: TRDV2; CDR3 protein: CACDTVLGDPGREDKLIF
V gene: TRDV1; CDR3 protein: CALGTILGYWGWPADKLIF
V gene: TRDV2; CDR3 protein: CACDKIPPAKSPWDTRQMFF
V gene: TRDV2; CDR3 protein: CACDTLGVPTDRLIF
V gene: TRDV2; CDR3 protein: CACDPLGDTRVNTDKLIF
V gene: TRDV2; CDR3 protein: CACDTLGPAGGPDTDKLIF
V gene: TRDV2; CDR3 protein: CACDTLPSRTGGSYPYTDKLIF
V gene: TRDV2; CDR3 protein: CACDPLLGDTVYTDKLIF
V gene: TRDV2; CDR3 protein: CACDAVLGDTATDKLIF
V gene: TRDV2; CDR3 protein: CACDEWSAGGPYTDKLIF
V gene: TRDV2; CDR3 protein: CACDTVGDTRPSGGKLIF
V gene: TRDV2; CDR3 protein: CACDTVAGGLQYTDKLIF
V gene: TRDV2; CDR3 protein: CACGVLGDTSTTDKLIF
V gene: TRDV2; CDR3 protein: CACDTLLGEDKLIF
V gene: TRDV2; CDR3 protein: CACDTVGGLKTDKLIF
V gene: TRDV2; CDR3 protein: CACDTLHQRHTDKLIF
V gene: TRDV2; CDR3 protein: CACDILGGSDKLIF
V gene: TRDV2; CDR3 protein: CACDTVGTTGGHVPDKLIF
V gene: TRDV2; CDR3 protein: CACDTVGGTGGYGTDKLIF
V gene: TRDV2; CDR3 protein: CACDPLSGGRGGEDTDKLIF
V gene: TRDV2; CDR3 protein: CACEPLTWTGGVHTDKLIF